What follows describes a single T cell receptor (beta chain). This clone was picked up one time. The clone's antigen remains unknown. Base qualities are missing; no much larger clone stands one base away. V is shortened by 4 bases, J by 3 bases, and the region joining them spans 12 bases. Including the terminal cysteine and phenylalanine, the CDR3 comprises 14 residues. The DNA shown is the 42-base CDR3, in frame from base 1. CDR1 and CDR2 are drawn from the germline V gene: MDHEN, SYDVKM. The CDR3 regions of human TCRbeta chains were analyzed by immunosequencing. The authors processed their data as follows. TCRs in the repertoires were compared against a reference library of SARS-CoV-2-specific TCRs that had been generated with the MIRA antigen-specificity platform. Breadth was defined as the fraction of unique TCRs that were SARS-CoV-2-associated. Depth was defined as the fraction of total T cells that were SARS-CoV-2-associated. Each spike-specific TCR was assigned to its reactive spike region and to a CD4 or CD8 class using the MIRA data. Log10-transformed breadth and depth values were compared by one-way ANOVA with Sidak's multiple comparisons tests. Here the immuneACCESS table is served through TCRdb, limited to in-frame sequences with V and J called. Missing clones are a known gap in these copies; in checked studies unresolved V genes cover under half, and the rest lacks a known reason. The DNA gave D and trimming, while V, J and clone size come from that table. The sample includes about 100,000 clones, with about 85% observed a single time. In total, the top ten clones hold about 1.8% of the sample.

The data originate from a study of T cell responses to AZD1222 COVID-19 vaccine listed by TCRdb under 2021. Concerning the study at large: AZD1222 recipients given second doses at about 4 weeks or at about 12 weeks were pooled, since spike-specific TCR depth and breadth were not found to differ between the two schedules. TCR sequencing covered over 230 trial participants: some 210 given two doses of AZD1222 and approximately 26 given two doses of MenACWY control vaccine. Trial participants were enrolled by age into subgroups of 18-55, 56-69 and 70-plus years, and about 150, 27 and 61 TCR-sequenced participants, respectively, were included in these subgroups. Study-wide findings and limitations: CD4 TCRs associated with the vaccine covered the entire spike protein, and the dominant responses were in regions 160-218 and 743-854. A significant rise in spike-specific TCR breadth and depth was observed after two AZD1222 doses relative to day 0 and relative to MenACWY recipients. Because no day 14 peak-response samples were available, the repertoires could be characterized only after the peak T cell response. Reportedly, close to half of the unique spike-specific TCRs recognized epitopes lying outside the regions that are mutated in the B.1.351 and B.1.1.7 variants. Conclusions about previously exposed vaccinees are limited because only five or six AZD1222 recipients were SARS-CoV-2 seropositive at baseline. Participants were mostly white British and included more females than males, and it was suggested by the authors that clonal diversity may have been underestimated. The 56-69-year group was small, and its depth increase did not reach significance, likely because of low power.

What this sample's time point label stands for: baseline before first vaccination. The vaccinee samples were drawn from two UK trials, COV001 and COV002, one of which was a single-blind randomized controlled phase 2/3 trial testing AZD1222 (ChAdOx1 nCoV-19) in healthy adults. For TCRbeta chain sequencing, PBMC samples from trial participants were taken at day 0 and at day 28 after the second dose. Recombination connected TRBV28 to TRBJ2-5; the D gene assignment is ambiguous. Sequences were derived from peripheral blood, sampled on day 0 of AZD1222 vaccination. The receptor comes from an adult in good health. The bases are TGTGCCAGCAGTTCATCTAGGTGGAAAGAGACCCAGTACTTC. The translation is CASSSSRWKETQYF.